A selection of T cell receptor beta chains follows, all from one sample in a study of blood T cell repertoires in COVID-19. Some clones are missing from TCRdb's copy, which holds only in-frame ones; the method was immunoSEQ multiplex PCR. The sample lists over 250,000 clones, 75% to 90% occurring once. Sequencing was carried out using peripheral blood. These receptors originate from a woman aged 70-85 years with acute or convalescent COVID-19. The CDR3 runs from the conserved cysteine through the conserved F or W. A D gene is named only where the DNA matches it firmly. Clone size is not always given. Where it is, it says once, few, many or a class for expanded clones.

J,size,D,V,DNA,CDR3
TRBJ1-1,.,TRBD1,TRBV7-8,TGTGCCACCCAACAGGGGGGGAACACTGAAGCTTTCTTT,CATQQGGNTEAFF
TRBJ2-3,.,.,TRBV18,TGTGCCAGCTCAGAGAAAGTAGATACGCAGTATTTT,CASSEKVDTQYF
TRBJ1-3,few,.,TRBV5-6,TGTGCCAGCAGCTTGCTCTCGGGGACTTACTCTGGAAACACCATATATTTT,CASSLLSGTYSGNTIYF
TRBJ2-3,.,.,TRBV5-6,TGTGCCAGCAGCTTGGAGGGGAGCACAGATACGCAGTATTTT,CASSLEGSTDTQYF
TRBJ2-5,.,TRBD2,TRBV19,TGTGCCAGTAGCCCGACTAGCGGGGGGGCCGGGACCCAGTACTTC,CASSPTSGGAGTQYF
TRBJ2-7,.,TRBD1,TRBV29-1,TGCAGCGTTTGGGACAGGGTAAACTACGAGCAGTACTTC,CSVWDRVNYEQYF
TRBJ2-1,once,TRBD2,TRBV5-1,TGCGCCAGCAGCCCTAGTCGGGGGGATGACTCCTACAATGAGCAGTTCTTC,CASSPSRGDDSYNEQFF
TRBJ1-1,few,.,TRBV3-1/TRBV3-2,TGTGCCAGCAGCCAAGAGCGGAGAACTGAAGCTTTCTTT,CASSQERRTEAFF
TRBJ1-4,.,.,TRBV18,TGTGCCAGCTCACCGCGGCTCCTTAATGAAAAACTGTTTTTT,CASSPRLLNEKLFF
TRBJ1-2,.,TRBD1,TRBV5-1,TGCGCCAGCAGCTGGGACAGCTCAGCTAACTATGGCTACACCTTC,CASSWDSSANYGYTF
TRBJ2-5,.,TRBD1,TRBV2,TGTGCCAGCAGTGATAACAGGGGATCCGGGGAGACCCAGTACTTC,CASSDNRGSGETQYF
TRBJ2-5,.,TRBD2,TRBV5-1,TGCGCCAGTAGCCCCTCGGTTGGGACTACAAAAGAGACCCAGTACTTC,CASSPSVGTTKETQYF
TRBJ1-2,.,TRBD1,TRBV6-5,TGTGCCAGCAGTTACGCCGACAGGGCGGGCGGCTACACCTTC,CASSYADRAGGYTF
TRBJ1-6,.,TRBD1,TRBV5-6,TGTGCCAGCAGCTTCGGGACAGCGAGTAATTCACCCCTCCACTTT,CASSFGTASNSPLHF
TRBJ1-1,.,.,TRBV6-2/TRBV6-3,TGTGCCAGCAGCCAACTGCGGGGGGGGCGCCGGACTTTCTTT,CASSQLRGGRRTFF
TRBJ2-2,.,.,TRBV6-5,TGTGCCAGCAGTCCACAGGGCTATGACACCGGGGAGCTGTTTTTT,CASSPQGYDTGELFF
TRBJ1-2,.,TRBD1,TRBV19,TGTGCCAGTAGTACGACAGGGAGGAATGGCTACACCTTC,CASSTTGRNGYTF
TRBJ1-1,.,TRBD1,TRBV3-1/TRBV3-2,TGTGCCAGCAGCCTGGGACAGGACGGAGCTTTCTTT,CASSLGQDGAFF
TRBJ1-1,.,.,TRBV3-1/TRBV3-2,TGTGCCAGCAGCCAAGATTCCTTAAACCCGAGCGGGACTGAAGCTTTCTTT,CASSQDSLNPSGTEAFF
TRBJ2-7,once,TRBD1,TRBV18,TGTGCCAGCTCACAGGGGGCGGACTACGAGCAGTACTTC,CASSQGADYEQYF